The clone carrying this TCR beta chain occurred a few times. Its antigen is undetermined. The data were taken from a study of beta chain features in type 1 diabetes. About the study: All samples together contributed 100 million to 120 million sorted cells for examination.

Findings and limits, study-wide: Type 1 diabetes patients had moderately but significantly shorter TCRB CDR3s in all four CD4+ subsets.

Sequencing targeted expressed TCRB transcripts, as all isolated RNA had been reverse transcribed. Clones were sequenced by immunoSEQ multiplex PCR, and TCRdb holds only the in-frame ones, with some missing. The profile shows around 650,000 clones, 12% of them singletons. The CDR3 totals 14 residues. The germline V and J ends were trimmed by 0 bases and 0 bases, with 6 bases remaining between them. CDR1 is MNHNS and CDR2 is SASEGT in the germline V gene. Cell sorting via CD45RO/CCR7/CD25/CD127/CD95/CD27 was performed to obtain CD4+ naive, central memory, regulatory and stem cell-like memory cells. The chain is built from TRBV6-1 and TRBJ2-7; D remains ambiguous. Sequencing input: naive CD4+ T cells from blood. The source of this sequence is a man aged 25 to 40 with type 1 diabetes. The DNA for the CDR3 is TGTGCCAGCAGTGAAGCGGACGGCTCCTACGAGCAGTACTTC. This encodes CASSEADGSYEQYF.